This TCR beta chain was recorded in a study of blood T cell repertoires in COVID-19. Study-level information: Researchers got acute and convalescent COVID-19 samples from the United States, Italy and Spain. PBMCs, B-cell-depleted T cells, or T cells were the source of the cDNA or gDNA that made up the material.

Per the study methods: Cell counts per sample came from amplifying reference gene primers. The protocol was immunoSEQ multiplex PCR, while the TCRdb copy is restricted to in-frame clones and leaves out a portion. Clonal size and the V and J genes are those of that table, whereas D and trimming came from the DNA. The sample holds 23,000 or so clones, about 89% seen once. Germline V gene lookup returns CDR1 SQVTM and CDR2 ANQGSEA. The V gene lost 3 bases and the J gene lost 5 bases, with 21 bases spanning the gap. This CDR3 is 16 amino acids long. This chain uses TRBV29-1 with TRBJ2-3, with a weak D call TRBD1 (7 bases). Sequences were obtained from peripheral blood. This receptor was obtained from a woman in her 70s with active COVID-19. In DNA, the CDR3 is TGCAGCGTTGATAGGACAGGCGGTGGACTACTAGATACGCAGTATTTT. Encoded protein: CSVDRTGGGLLDTQYF.